A single sample is the source of the 24 T cell receptor beta chains below, sequenced in a study of OX40 agonist ivuxolimab in advanced cancers. Using immunoSEQ multiplex PCR, the repertoire was profiled, and TCRdb retains in-frame clones only, with some absent. The sample includes about 51,000 clones, approximately 81% of them seen just once. The input for sequencing was CD4+ or CD8+ T cells sorted from blood, taken in a trial of the OX40 agonist ivuxolimab. These receptors all come from an adult with an advanced solid tumor such as melanoma, head and neck, liver or kidney cancer.

The count of this clone is one. This chain joins TRBV19 and TRBJ1-2; D uncertain. The germline V and J ends were trimmed by 5 bases and 4 bases, with 8 bases remaining between them. The germline CDR1 and CDR2 sequences are LNHDA and SQIVND (reference sequence). The CDR3 extends over 12 amino acids. The CDR3 sequence: CASSASRYGYTF. CDR3 bases: TGTGCCAGTAGTGCGTCCCGCTATGGCTACACCTTC.

In its sample, this clone was seen a few times. The CDR3 DNA reads TGTGCCAGTAGTATCTCCACCGGGACTAGCGGCCAAGAGACCCAGTACTTC. Its translation: CASSISTGTSGQETQYF. The V call is TRBV19, the J call TRBJ2-5, with 11 bases fitting TRBD2. Germline lookup yields CDR1 LNHDA and CDR2 SQIVND (reference sequence). The CDR3 runs to 17 residues. The trim removed 3 bases at V and 1 base at J, leaving 7 bases unmatched.

This chain links TRBV7-9 with TRBJ2-1; TRBD1 matches 8 bases. In germline, CDR1 is SEHNR, CDR2 FQNEAQ (reference sequence). This CDR3 is 15 amino acids long. The V and J ends lost 4 bases and 9 bases, in that order; junction bases with no gene match: 11. This chain's CDR3 is CASSSSVRGRIEQFF. Written as DNA, the CDR3 is TGTGCCAGCAGCTCTAGCGTCAGGGGGCGGATTGAGCAGTTCTTC. Based on the CDR3 plus reference TRBV7-9 and TRBJ2-1, the full variable domain is DTGVSQNPRHKITKRGQNVTFRCDPISEHNRLYWYRQTLGQGPEFLTYFQNEAQLEKSRLLSDRFSAERPKGSFSTLEIQRTEQGDSAMYLCASSSSVRGRIEQFFGPGTRLTVL.

The chain recombines TRBV19 with TRBJ1-4, with no clear D. Trimming took off 5 bases at V and 10 bases at J, with 14 bases between the two ends. In germline, CDR1 is LNHDA, CDR2 SQIVND (reference sequence). There are 13 residues in the CDR3. The CDR3 protein is CASSPTGTGKLFF. As DNA, the CDR3 is TGTGCCAGTAGTCCGACGGGTACTGGAAAACTGTTTTTT.

The chain uses TRBV9 and TRBJ1-1; D gene ambiguous. CDR1 is SGDLS and CDR2 is YYNGEE in the germline V gene. Trimming pared 3 bases from V and 1 base from J, leaving 13 bases between. The CDR3 spans 15 residues. As DNA, the CDR3 is TGTGCCAGCAGCGATACGGTCGAGAGGAACACTGAAGCTTTCTTT. Translating it yields CASSDTVERNTEAFF. Looking up the rest from reference TRBV9 and TRBJ1-1 gives the full variable domain: DSGVTQTPKHLITATGQRVTLRCSPRSGDLSVYWYQQSLDQGLQFLIQYYNGEERAKGNILERFSAQQFPDLHSELNLSSLELGDSALYFCASSDTVERNTEAFFGQGTRLTVV.

The V gene is TRBV2, the J gene TRBJ2-5; no reliable D call. Germline-derived CDR1 and CDR2 are SNHLY and FYNNEI. The CDR3 length is 15 residues. With 8 bases removed from V and 5 bases from J, the gap between germline ends came to 21 bases. The CDR3 reads CASSDILTPQETQYF. Written as DNA, the CDR3 is TGTGCCAGCTCCGACATCCTGACACCACAGGAGACCCAGTACTTC.

This sequence joins TRBV6-1 and TRBJ2-3, with 7 bases matching TRBD2. Germline CDR1 MNHNS, CDR2 SASEGT. The CDR3 extends over 17 amino acids. The V gene end was trimmed by 2 bases and the J gene end by 1 base; junction bases not matched to a gene: 9. CDR3 DNA sequence: TGTGCCAGCAGTGAAAGTTCGGGAGGCGGAGGCACAGATACGCAGTATTTT. The encoded protein is CASSESSGGGGTDTQYF.

J is TRBJ2-5 and V is TRBV27; D is ambiguous. Trimming shortened V by 4 bases and J by 5 bases, and 8 bases separated the two germline ends. Germline V gives CDR1 MNHEY, CDR2 SMNVEV (reference sequence). The CDR3 loop spans 12 amino acids. Here the CDR3 DNA reads TGTGCCAGCAGTTCCGGGCCGGAGACCCAGTACTTC. This gives the protein CASSSGPETQYF.

V is TRBV27 and J is TRBJ2-4; possibly TRBD1 or TRBD2 for D (5 bases each). V was clipped by 4 bases and J by 1 base, with 5 bases between them. Looked up from germline, CDR1 is MNHEY and CDR2 is SMNVEV (reference sequence). CDR3 length: 13 amino acids. Here the CDR3 reads CASSWGAKNIQYF. The CDR3 DNA reads as TGTGCCAGCAGTTGGGGGGCCAAAAACATTCAGTACTTC.

The chain joins TRBV19 to TRBJ2-5; 8 bases are shared with TRBD2. J lost 5 bases, V lost 1 base, and 6 bases had no gene match. The CDR3 consists of 15 residues. The germline V gene encodes CDR1 LNHDA and CDR2 SQIVND (reference sequence). As DNA, the CDR3 is TGTGCCAGTAGTATAGCGGGAGGGCCGCGGGAGACCCAGTACTTC. This sequence encodes CASSIAGGPRETQYF. The whole variable domain, remainder taken from reference TRBV19 and TRBJ2-5, is DGGITQSPKYLFRKEGQNVTLSCEQNLNHDAMYWYRQDPGQGLRLIYYSQIVNDFQKGDIAEGYSVSREKKESFPLTVTSAQKNPTAFYLCASSIAGGPRETQYFGPGTRLLVL.

J is TRBJ2-5 and V is TRBV5-1; TRBD1 is a possible D gene (5 bases). The CDR3 consists of 15 residues. Trimming stripped 5 bases from V and 1 base from J, with 15 bases between. CDR1 and CDR2 (germline): SGHRS, YFSETQ. The DNA of the CDR3 is TGCGCCAGCAGTATGAAGACAGCGACCCAAGAGACCCAGTACTTC. Protein sequence: CASSMKTATQETQYF.

The chain links TRBV5-5 to TRBJ2-1; TRBD2 matches at 13 bases. Looked up from germline, CDR1 is SGHKS and CDR2 is YYEKEE (reference sequence). The CDR3 totals 16 residues. V lost 4 bases and J lost 9; bases outside the gene matches: 10. Here the CDR3 DNA reads TGTGCCAGCAGCCTGTCACTAGCGGGAGGGAGGGGTGAGCAGTTCTTC. As protein: CASSLSLAGGRGEQFF.

This chain uses TRBV30 with TRBJ1-2; D call uncertain. Germline-derived CDR1 and CDR2 are GTSNPN and SVGIG (reference sequence). This CDR3 has 12 residues. Trimming cost V 2 bases and J 4 bases, with 8 bases left between them. The CDR3 DNA follows: TGTGCCTGGAGTCCAGTCTTCTATGGCTACACCTTC. Translated: CAWSPVFYGYTF.

The genes are TRBV27 and TRBJ2-7; a weak D match, TRBD1 (5 bases). Trimming pared 6 bases from V and 3 bases from J, leaving 15 bases between. The CDR3 length is 14 residues. CDR1 and CDR2 (germline): MNHEY, SMNVEV (reference sequence). CDR3 sequence (DNA): TGTGCCAGCAGCTTACAGGACCGCTTCTACGAGCAGTACTTC. It codes for CASSLQDRFYEQYF.

This clone was seen a few times. The genes are TRBV5-4 and TRBJ2-7; TRBD1 is a possible D gene (7 bases). V was pared by 2 bases and J by 4 bases, with 19 bases between. Per the germline V gene, CDR1 is SGHNT and CDR2 is YYREEE (reference sequence). The length of the CDR3 is 16 residues. This CDR3 reads CASSLATSPGGYEQYF. DNA for the CDR3: TGTGCCAGCAGCTTAGCGACTTCCCCAGGGGGGTACGAGCAGTACTTC.

This clone was detected once. The rearrangement uses TRBV27 and TRBJ2-1, with 9 nucleotides matching TRBD1. There are 15 residues in the CDR3. Germline lookup yields CDR1 MNHEY and CDR2 SMNVEV (reference sequence). Trimming at V came to 6 bases and at J to 7 bases, leaving 10 bases not matched to a gene. The CDR3 spells CASSLPGQGGNEQFF. Written as DNA, the CDR3 is TGTGCCAGCAGCCTTCCGGGACAGGGTGGAAATGAGCAGTTCTTC.

The rearrangement uses TRBV6-4 and TRBJ1-4, with D possibly matching TRBD1 (5 bases). The CDR3 has 14 residues. V dropped 11 bases and J dropped 5 bases, with 18 bases sitting between them. CDR1 is MRHNA, CDR2 SNTAGT, per germline. In DNA form, the CDR3 reads TGTGCCCCCCTCGTAGGGGAGGCCAATGAAAAACTGTTTTTT. Translated: CAPLVGEANEKLFF.

The chain is built from TRBV10-3 and TRBJ2-1; TRBD1 matches 12 bases. CDR1 is ENHRY and CDR2 is SYGVKD in the germline V gene. The J segment lost 8 bases and the V segment lost 4 bases, leaving 6 bases of the junction unmatched. The CDR3 has 15 residues. DNA for the CDR3: TGTGCCATCAGTGGTAGAGGGACAGGGGGCGATGAGCAGTTCTTC. Translating it yields CAISGRGTGGDEQFF.

The chain employs TRBV27 and TRBJ2-1; a possible D gene is TRBD1 (6 bases). Trimming pared 6 bases from V and 4 bases from J, leaving 16 bases between. The CDR3 covers 15 residues. The germline V gene has CDR1 MNHEY and CDR2 SMNVEV (reference sequence). The CDR3 loop reads CASSHDDRFYNEQFF. As DNA, the CDR3 is TGTGCCAGCAGCCACGACGACAGGTTTTACAATGAGCAGTTCTTC.

The chain carries TRBV9 and TRBJ2-1; D remains ambiguous. CDR1 SGDLS and CDR2 YYNGEE come from the germline V gene. This CDR3 spans 15 amino acids. V shed 4 bases and J shed 0 bases, with 11 bases lying between them. CDR3 coding DNA: TGTGCCAGCAGCCAGACACTGAGCTCCTACAATGAGCAGTTCTTC. Encoded protein: CASSQTLSSYNEQFF.

The chain joins TRBV9 to TRBJ2-6; the D is unclear. The CDR3 contains 13 residues. V was trimmed by 6 bases and J by 4 bases, leaving 8 bases between them. Looked up from germline, CDR1 is SGDLS and CDR2 is YYNGEE. The CDR3 loop reads CASNSQGANVLTF. Written as DNA, the CDR3 is TGTGCCAGCAACTCCCAGGGGGCCAACGTCCTGACTTTC.

This CDR3 is CASSAGIGRELDEQFF. CDR3 DNA sequence: TGTGCCAGCAGCGCCGGGATAGGCAGGGAGTTGGATGAGCAGTTCTTC. The V and J genes are TRBV9 and TRBJ2-1; D is possibly TRBD1 or TRBD2 (5 bases each). V was clipped by 3 bases and J by 8 bases, with 21 bases between them. This CDR3 has 16 amino acids. Germline V gene lookup returns CDR1 SGDLS and CDR2 YYNGEE.

The V call is TRBV5-1, the J call TRBJ2-5; 7 bases agree with TRBD1. The J call may be incorrect, as the DNA end agrees better with TRBJ2-7. The V gene's germline CDR1 is SGHRS and CDR2 YFSETQ. CDR3 length: 13 amino acids. The CDR3 reads CASSFRDSYEQYF. CDR3 DNA sequence: TGCGCCAGCAGCTTCCGGGACAGCTACGAGCAGTACTTC.

V and J are TRBV19 and TRBJ2-7; D not certain. The V gene's germline CDR1 is LNHDA and CDR2 SQIVND (reference sequence). V shed 4 bases and J shed 5 bases, with 18 bases lying between them. The CDR3 loop spans 15 amino acids. CDR3 DNA sequence: TGTGCCAGTAGTACTACCGGGCCAATCGTCAACGAGCAGTACTTC. Translation: CASSTTGPIVNEQYF.